Listed here are 21 T cell receptor beta chains from one sample, sequenced in a study of shared clonotypes between healthy human individuals. TCRdb keeps only in-frame clones here, not all; method: immunoSEQ multiplex PCR. In the table there are 650,000 to 800,000 clones, around 70% of which are singletons. The sample was memory CD4+ T cells sorted from blood. Subset: CD45RA-negative fraction. The receptor set was obtained from a woman in her thirties in good health.

The V call is TRBV28, the J call TRBJ1-2; D is unclear. Germline V gives CDR1 MDHEN, CDR2 SYDVKM. V was pared by 8 bases and J by 8 bases, with 15 bases between. The CDR3 consists of 12 residues. DNA for the CDR3: TGTGCCAGCCAGGAGGCCTTGCGAGGCTACACCTTC. The encoded protein is CASQEALRGYTF.

The chain recombines TRBV2 with TRBJ2-5; 7 bases map to TRBD2. The CDR3 sequence is 16 residues long. Looked up from germline, CDR1 is SNHLY and CDR2 is FYNNEI. The ends lost 3 bases at V and 2 bases at J; junction bases unmatched: 9. CDR3 bases: TGTGCCAGCAGTGATTCGCTAGCGGAACTGCAAGAGACCCAGTACTTC. As protein: CASSDSLAELQETQYF.

The chain is built from TRBV6-6 and TRBJ1-1; D perhaps matches TRBD1 (5 bases). Germline assignment: CDR1 MNHNY and CDR2 SVGAGI (reference sequence). V dropped 6 bases and J dropped 0 bases, with 11 bases sitting between them. This CDR3 has 14 amino acids. The CDR3 loop reads CASRRDSMNTEAFF. The CDR3 bases are TGTGCCAGCAGACGAGACAGCATGAACACTGAAGCTTTCTTT.

V usage is TRBV5-4 and J usage is TRBJ2-7, with D unclear. CDR3 length equals 14 residues. V was pared by 0 bases and J by 2 bases, with 9 bases between. CDR1 SGHNT and CDR2 YYREEE come from the germline V gene (reference sequence). The CDR3 nucleotides read TGTGCCAGCAGCTTGGACAGTCGTACCTACGAGCAGTACTTC. Protein product: CASSLDSRTYEQYF.

The V and J genes are TRBV6-5 and TRBJ1-2; possibly TRBD1 for D (5 bases). In germline, CDR1 is MNHEY, CDR2 SVGAGI. Trimming took off 4 bases at V and 2 bases at J, with 8 bases between the two ends. This CDR3 spans 13 amino acids. The CDR3 DNA follows: TGTGCCAGCAGTTTGGACATGAACTATGGCTACACCTTC. It specifies CASSLDMNYGYTF.

The V gene is TRBV19, the J gene TRBJ2-7; D is perhaps TRBD1 (5 bases). The CDR3 is 11 amino acids. Per the germline V gene, CDR1 is LNHDA and CDR2 is SQIVND (reference sequence). The germline V and J ends were trimmed by 7 bases and 4 bases, with 8 bases remaining between them. The CDR3 reads CASKGDYEQYF. CDR3 nucleotides: TGTGCCAGTAAAGGGGATTACGAGCAGTACTTC. The full variable domain, its missing parts supplied by reference TRBV19 and TRBJ2-7, is DGGITQSPKYLFRKEGQNVTLSCEQNLNHDAMYWYRQDPGQGLRLIYYSQIVNDFQKGDIAEGYSVSREKKESFPLTVTSAQKNPTAFYLCASKGDYEQYFGPGTRLTVT.

The rearrangement links TRBV13 to TRBJ1-5; 7 bases fit TRBD1. From germline, CDR1 is PRHDT and CDR2 FYEKMQ (reference sequence). The ends lost 5 bases at V and 2 bases at J; junction bases unmatched: 3. The CDR3 runs 14 residues. The CDR3 sequence is CASSVRGGNQPQHF. The CDR3 DNA follows: TGTGCCAGCAGCGTCAGGGGGGGCAATCAGCCCCAGCATTTT.

Concerning this clone itself: Other nucleotide sequences in the sample specify the same CDR3. The rearrangement uses TRBV5-1 and TRBJ2-1; tentative D call: TRBD1 (6 bases). Trimming removed 4 bases at V and 0 bases at J, with 11 bases between. Germline lookup yields CDR1 SGHRS and CDR2 YFSETQ. The CDR3 consists of 15 residues. The CDR3 reads CASSADSFSYNEQFF. In DNA, the CDR3 is TGCGCCAGCAGCGCGGACAGCTTCTCCTACAATGAGCAGTTCTTC.

This sequence joins TRBV7-3 and TRBJ2-3; no definite D call. This CDR3 spans 15 amino acids. Trimming stripped 0 bases from V and 1 base from J, with 8 bases between. Germline V CDR1 and CDR2: SGHTA, FQGTGA. This chain's CDR3 is CASSLTTHRTDTQYF. The CDR3 DNA sequence: TGTGCCAGCAGCTTAACTACCCACCGCACAGATACGCAGTATTTT.

This clone showed up just once. The chain joins TRBV7-9 to TRBJ2-5; maybe TRBD2 (5 bases). Trimming cost V 4 bases and J 4 bases, with 13 bases left between them. The CDR3 totals 14 residues. Per germline, CDR1 SEHNR and CDR2 FQNEAQ (reference sequence). The DNA of the CDR3 is TGTGCCAGCAGCTCTTCTAGCAGTGCAGAGACCCAGTACTTC. It yields the protein CASSSSSSAETQYF.

The rearrangement links TRBV11-3 to TRBJ2-7; the D is unclear. The germline CDR1 and CDR2 sequences are SGHNT and YENEEA. V dropped 3 bases and J dropped 0 bases, with 9 bases sitting between them. The CDR3 runs 14 residues. For the CDR3, the DNA is TGTGCCAGCAGCTTTCAAGGAGACTCCTACGAGCAGTACTTC. Translated: CASSFQGDSYEQYF.

The chain carries TRBV28 and TRBJ2-1, with TRBD1 matching 12 bases. After removal of 5 bases from V and 10 bases from J, the junction contained 9 bases not matched to a gene. The CDR3 contains 15 residues. From germline, CDR1 is MDHEN and CDR2 SYDVKM. The CDR3 here is CASSPGGTGGVEQFF. For the CDR3, the DNA is TGTGCCAGCAGTCCTGGGGGGACAGGGGGCGTCGAGCAGTTCTTC.

The V call is TRBV11-2, the J call TRBJ2-7; TRBD1 is a possible D gene (6 bases). The V end lost 1 base, the J end lost 3 bases, and 13 bases lay between the germline ends. The CDR3 is 15 amino acids. Germline V gives CDR1 SGHAT, CDR2 FQNNGV. This chain's CDR3 is CASSLGPGHIYEQYF. For the CDR3, the DNA is TGTGCCAGCAGCTTAGGACCGGGACACATCTACGAGCAGTACTTC.

CDR3: CASSIGQSPDTGELFF. The CDR3 DNA is TGTGCCAGCAGCATAGGACAGAGCCCGGACACCGGGGAGCTGTTTTTT. The chain carries TRBV7-2 and TRBJ2-2; a weak D match, TRBD1 (6 bases). The V end lost 5 bases, the J end lost 3 bases, and 16 bases lay between the germline ends. The CDR3 contains 16 residues. Per germline, CDR1 SGHTA and CDR2 FQGNSA.

The chain employs TRBV18 and TRBJ2-1; TRBD2 aligns across 8 bases. CDR3 length: 16 residues. The germline CDR1 and CDR2 sequences are KGHSH and LQKENI. Trimming at V came to 3 bases and at J to 9 bases, leaving 13 bases not matched to a gene. The CDR3 DNA is TGTGCCAGCTCACCTCAGACTAGCGCGGGGTCAAGTGAGCAGTTCTTC. This gives the protein CASSPQTSAGSSEQFF.

V gene TRBV28 combines with J gene TRBJ2-5; a weak D match, TRBD1 (6 bases). The germline CDR1 and CDR2 sequences are MDHEN and SYDVKM. The CDR3 has 15 amino acids. Trimming cost V 2 bases and J 5 bases, with 15 bases left between them. The DNA for the CDR3 is TGTGCCAGCAGTTTACCGGGACATACAATTGAGACCCAGTACTTC. It codes for CASSLPGHTIETQYF. The full variable domain, rest sourced from reference TRBV28 and TRBJ2-5, is DVKVTQSSRYLVKRTGEKVFLECVQDMDHENMFWYRQDPGLGLRLIYFSYDVKMKEKGDIPEGYSVSREKKERFSLILESASTNQTSMYLCASSLPGHTIETQYFGPGTRLLVL.

This chain joins TRBV9 and TRBJ2-1; D is possibly TRBD2 (6 bases). The germline V gene has CDR1 SGDLS and CDR2 YYNGEE. Between the trimmed V and J ends, which lost 5 bases and 2 bases, there was a span of 11 bases. CDR3 length: 14 residues. Written as DNA, the CDR3 is TGTGCCAGCAGGAGGGACTTTGCCTACAATGAGCAGTTCTTC. It encodes CASRRDFAYNEQFF.

The genes are TRBV7-9 and TRBJ1-5; D is unclear. Per germline, CDR1 SEHNR and CDR2 FQNEAQ (reference sequence). V shed 7 bases and J shed 5 bases, with 15 bases lying between them. The length of the CDR3 is 14 residues. CDR3 region: CASTRAGIDQPQHF. DNA of the CDR3: TGTGCCAGCACCCGGGCCGGGATCGATCAGCCCCAGCATTTT.

For the CDR3, the DNA is TGTGCCAGCAGTGAAAGAACCCCTCATCAGCCCCAGCATTTT. It codes for CASSERTPHQPQHF. The chain combines TRBV2 with TRBJ1-5, with D hard to call. Deletions cut 2 bases from V and 5 bases from J, with 10 bases between. The CDR3 extends over 14 amino acids. Germline V gene sequence: CDR1 SNHLY, CDR2 FYNNEI.

This clone was seen only a few times. This chain joins TRBV5-5 and TRBJ1-2; TRBD1 might be the D (5 bases). Trimming took off 1 base at V and 2 bases at J, with 15 bases between the two ends. This CDR3 has 16 amino acids. Germline assignment: CDR1 SGHKS and CDR2 YYEKEE (reference sequence). In DNA, the CDR3 is TGTGCCAGCAGCTTGTCCCCTTCCCGGGACAACTATGGCTACACCTTC. Translation gives CASSLSPSRDNYGYTF.

In its sample, this clone was seen many times. This rearrangement joins TRBV19 to TRBJ2-2; a weak D match, TRBD2 (6 bases). This CDR3 has 18 amino acids. The germline V and J ends were trimmed by 5 bases and 1 base, with 20 bases remaining between them. CDR1 is LNHDA and CDR2 is SQIVND in the germline V gene (reference sequence). This CDR3 reads CASSPIPGLRRNTGELFF. In DNA form, the CDR3 reads TGTGCCAGTAGTCCGATCCCGGGACTGAGAAGGAACACCGGGGAGCTGTTTTTT.